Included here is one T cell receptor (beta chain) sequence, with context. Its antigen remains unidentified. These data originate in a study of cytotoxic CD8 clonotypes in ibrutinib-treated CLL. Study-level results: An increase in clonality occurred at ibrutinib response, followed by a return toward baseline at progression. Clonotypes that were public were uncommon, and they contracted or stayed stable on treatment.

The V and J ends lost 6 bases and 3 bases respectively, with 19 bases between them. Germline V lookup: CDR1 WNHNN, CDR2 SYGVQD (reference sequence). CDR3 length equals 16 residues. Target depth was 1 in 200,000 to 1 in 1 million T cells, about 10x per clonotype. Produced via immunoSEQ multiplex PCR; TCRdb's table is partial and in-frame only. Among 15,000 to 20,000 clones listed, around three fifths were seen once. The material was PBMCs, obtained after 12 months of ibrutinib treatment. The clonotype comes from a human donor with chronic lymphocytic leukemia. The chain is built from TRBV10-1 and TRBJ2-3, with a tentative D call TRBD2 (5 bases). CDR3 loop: CASSPLGLLRTDTQYF. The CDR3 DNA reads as TGCGCCAGCAGCCCTCTAGGACTTTTAAGGACAGATACGCAGTATTTT.